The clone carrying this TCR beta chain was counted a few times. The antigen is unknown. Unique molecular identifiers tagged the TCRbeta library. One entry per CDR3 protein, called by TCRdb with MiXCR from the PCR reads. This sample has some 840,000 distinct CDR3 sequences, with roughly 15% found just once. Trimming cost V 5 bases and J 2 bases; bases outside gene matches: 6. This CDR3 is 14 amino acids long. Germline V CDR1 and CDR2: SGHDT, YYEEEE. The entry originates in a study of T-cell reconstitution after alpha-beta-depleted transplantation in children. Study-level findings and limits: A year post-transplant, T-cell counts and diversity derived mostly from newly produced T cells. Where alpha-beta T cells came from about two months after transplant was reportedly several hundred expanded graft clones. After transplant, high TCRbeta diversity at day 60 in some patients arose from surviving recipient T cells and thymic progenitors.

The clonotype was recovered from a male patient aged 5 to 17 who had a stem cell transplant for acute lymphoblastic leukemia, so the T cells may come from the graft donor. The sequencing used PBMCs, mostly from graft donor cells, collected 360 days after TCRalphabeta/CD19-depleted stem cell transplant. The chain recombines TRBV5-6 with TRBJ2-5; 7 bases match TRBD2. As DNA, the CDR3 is TGTGCCAGCAGAAAATCGGGACTACAAGAGACCCAGTACTTC. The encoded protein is CASRKSGLQETQYF.